These T cell receptor beta chains were read from a single sample in a study of radiotherapy plus CTLA-4 blockade in lung cancer. Using immunoSEQ multiplex PCR, the repertoire was profiled, and TCRdb retains in-frame clones only, with some absent. Of about 64,000 clones detected, approximately 68% appear once; the ten largest clones hold about 8%. The sample in question was peripheral blood, obtained from a patient treated with radiotherapy plus ipilimumab. These receptors were taken from a human donor with non-small cell lung cancer whose response to radiotherapy plus ipilimumab could not be evaluated. Each CDR3 is given with its conserved first and last residue. A D gene is named only where the DNA matches it firmly. Expanded clones get a size class; other rows say once, few or many, or leave the size out.

>.|.|TRBV6-1|TRBJ2-5
TGTGCCAGCAGTGTATCCTTAGGACAGCAAGAGACCCAGTACTTC
CASSVSLGQQETQYF
>.|TRBD1|TRBV6-5|TRBJ1-2
TGTGCCAGCAGTTACTCACCCGCCGGGACAGGGGACGGCTACACCTTC
CASSYSPAGTGDGYTF
>.|.|TRBV28|TRBJ2-3
TGTGCCAGCGGTCGGGTTATATCGACAGATACGCAGTATTTT
CASGRVISTDTQYF
>.|TRBD1|TRBV5-5|TRBJ2-1
TGTGCCAGCAGCTCGGCCCTCGCAGGGGGCGTTGTCTACAATGAGCAGTTCTTC
CASSSALAGGVVYNEQFF
>.|TRBD2|TRBV19|TRBJ2-7
TGTGCCAGTAGTATACGGCGGGAGCGGTTCTACGAGCAGTACTTC
CASSIRRERFYEQYF
>few|TRBD1|TRBV19|TRBJ2-3
TGTGCCAGCCGGGACAGGGGCACAGATACGCAGTATTTT
CASRDRGTDTQYF
>once|.|TRBV20-1|TRBJ1-1
TGCAGTGCTAGAAGACAAGAAGCTTTCTTT
CSARRQEAFF
>once|TRBD1|TRBV18|TRBJ2-3
TGTGCCAGCTCACCCGGGACAGCCTTCACAGATACGCAGTATTTT
CASSPGTAFTDTQYF
>.|.|TRBV6-1|TRBJ1-3
TGTGCCAGCAGTGAAGCGGTGGGGGCCATTACGAGAAACACCATATATTTT
CASSEAVGAITRNTIYF
>.|.|TRBV7-9|TRBJ1-2
TGTGCCAGCAGCTTGGGGGGGGGCGCGAACTATGGCTACACCTTC
CASSLGGGANYGYTF
>.|.|TRBV5-5|TRBJ1-6
TGTGCCAGCAGCTTGCCGACAGCTTTCTATAATTCACCCCTCCACTTT
CASSLPTAFYNSPLHF
>.|TRBD1|TRBV19|TRBJ1-5
TGTGCCAGTAGTACTCACAGGGGGCCGGGTCAGCCCCAGCATTTT
CASSTHRGPGQPQHF
>once|.|TRBV4-1|TRBJ2-3
TGCGCCAGCAGCCTATATTGGACTCAACAGGGAGATACGCAGTATTTT
CASSLYWTQQGDTQYF
>.|TRBD2|TRBV4-3|TRBJ2-3
TGCGCCAGCAGCCCGGGGACTAGCGGGGGGGTACCTACGCAGTATTTT
CASSPGTSGGVPTQYF
>.|.|TRBV7-9|TRBJ1-1
TGTGCCAGCAGCAAGGACAGAGTCCACTTAGGGGAAGCTTTCTTT
CASSKDRVHLGEAFF
>few|.|TRBV9|TRBJ1-5
TGTGCCAGCAGCCCCTCGGAGGATAGCAATCAGCCCCAGCATTTT
CASSPSEDSNQPQHF
>.|.|TRBV9|TRBJ2-5
TGTGCCAGCAGCGTAGAAAGGGGCTCCCAGTACTTC
CASSVERGSQYF
>.|.|TRBV2|TRBJ2-5
TGTGCCAGCAGAGGCGACAGTGATAACGAGACCCAGTACTTC
CASRGDSDNETQYF
>few|TRBD1|TRBV7-9|TRBJ1-5
TGTGCCAGCACCGCCGGGACAGGGAGTTCTGGAGATCAGCCCCAGCATTTT
CASTAGTGSSGDQPQHF
>few|.|TRBV2|TRBJ1-3
TGTGCCAGCAGAATGGGGACAACTGGAAACACCATATATTTT
CASRMGTTGNTIYF
>once|.|TRBV6-1|TRBJ2-2
TGTGCCAGCAGTGACAGGGCGGCTTCTTCCGGGGAGCTGTTTTTT
CASSDRAASSGELFF
>few|TRBD1|TRBV2|TRBJ2-5
TGTGCCAGCAGTAACAGGGGAGATGTAGAGACCCAGTACTTC
CASSNRGDVETQYF
>.|.|TRBV6-5|TRBJ2-1
TGTGCCAGCAGTTACTTGGGGGGCTCCTACAATGAGCAGTTCTTC
CASSYLGGSYNEQFF
>.|.|TRBV11-3|TRBJ1-2
TGTGCCAGCACGAAAACGGCGGGTGGCGGCTACACCTTC
CASTKTAGGGYTF
>once|TRBD1|TRBV7-2|TRBJ1-4
TGTGCCAGCAGCCCGACAGGGGCACGCGAAAAACTGTTTTTT
CASSPTGAREKLFF